One sample yielded the 8 T cell receptor beta chains listed below, sequenced in a study of T-cell memory formation after mild COVID-19. TCRdb recomputed calls from the 5' RACE reads with MiXCR, one row per CDR3 protein. The profile covers fewer than 450,000 distinct CDR3 sequences, with more than 20% appearing a single time and around 13% taken by the ten largest. The sequenced sample was PBMCs or a T cell subset sorted from them (not recorded which). These receptors were collected from an adult woman who had mild COVID-19 (a few samples of this study predate the infection). Cell type and time point are not known.

This clonotype turned up a few times. The CDR3 is CASSSHELAKNIQYF. CDR3 coding DNA: TGTGCCAGCAGCTCCCATGAATTAGCCAAAAACATTCAGTACTTC. The V and J genes are TRBV11-2 and TRBJ2-4; D gene uncertain. This CDR3 contains 15 residues. V was trimmed by 4 bases and J by 0 bases, leaving 10 bases between them. CDR1 SGHAT and CDR2 FQNNGV come from the germline V gene. The full variable domain, its missing parts supplied by reference TRBV11-2 and TRBJ2-4, is EAGVAQSPRYKIIEKRQSVAFWCNPISGHATLYWYQQILGQGPKLLIQFQNNGVVDDSQLPKDRFSAERLKGVDSTLKIQPAKLEDSAVYLCASSSHELAKNIQYFGAGTRLSVL.

The rearrangement links TRBV5-6 to TRBJ2-1; 9 nucleotides match TRBD1. Trimming cost V 4 bases and J 9 bases; bases outside gene matches: 8. The germline V gene has CDR1 SGHDT and CDR2 YYEEEE. This CDR3 region has 14 residues. The CDR3 nucleotides are TGTGCCAGCAGCCCGGACAGGGGTTGGGTTGAGCAGTTCTTC. Translating it yields CASSPDRGWVEQFF.

This sequence joins TRBV11-2 and TRBJ2-3; D unresolved. V was clipped by 0 bases and J by 0 bases, with 7 bases between them. Germline loops: CDR1 SGHAT, CDR2 FQNNGV. This CDR3 is built from 15 residues. CDR3 amino acids: CASSLDYGSTDTQYF. For the CDR3, the DNA is TGTGCCAGCAGCTTAGATTATGGAAGCACAGATACGCAGTATTTT.

V and J are TRBV7-2 and TRBJ2-2; no clear D gene. The V gene's germline CDR1 is SGHTA and CDR2 FQGNSA. V lost 4 bases to trimming and J lost 2 bases, with 8 bases between them. The CDR3 is 14 residues long. CDR3 amino acids: CASSSNFNTGELFF. The CDR3 region has the DNA TGTGCCAGCAGCTCTAACTTTAACACCGGGGAGCTGTTTTTT.

V gene TRBV27 combines with J gene TRBJ1-4; D is perhaps TRBD1 (5 bases). The V and J ends lost 9 bases and 12 bases respectively, with 20 bases between them. This CDR3 comprises 13 residues. Germline values: CDR1 MNHEY, CDR2 SMNVEV (reference sequence). CDR3 loop: CASGVPDPGELFF. The CDR3 nucleotides are TGTGCCAGTGGGGTGCCGGACCCGGGGGAACTGTTTTTT.

The chain couples TRBV4-2 to TRBJ1-4; no reliable D call. Trimming cost V 0 bases and J 10 bases, with 15 bases left between them. The germline V gene has CDR1 LGHNA and CDR2 YNFKEQ. CDR3 length: 15 residues. The CDR3, as DNA: TGTGCCAGCAGCCAAGATCAGACCTCCCGCGGAAAACTGTTTTTT. This translates into CASSQDQTSRGKLFF.

The chain couples TRBV25-1 to TRBJ2-7; TRBD1 aligns across 8 bases. The V gene end was trimmed by 6 bases and the J gene end by 2 bases; junction bases not matched to a gene: 9. CDR3 length equals 15 residues. The germline V gene encodes CDR1 MGHDK and CDR2 SYGVNS. The CDR3 DNA is TGTGCCAGCAGCACTGCCGGGACAGGAGCCTACGAGCAGTACTTC. Translated: CASSTAGTGAYEQYF.

This clonotype was counted between two and nine times. The chain has TRBV7-9 and TRBJ1-1; 7 bases agree with TRBD1. The ends lost 5 bases at V and 10 bases at J; junction bases unmatched: 10. From germline, CDR1 is SEHNR and CDR2 FQNEAQ (reference sequence). The CDR3 is made up of 13 amino acids. The CDR3 spells CASSNSTGEGAFF. CDR3 DNA: TGTGCCAGCAGCAACAGTACAGGGGAGGGAGCTTTCTTT.